The rows below give T cell receptor beta chains drawn from one sample of a study of blood T cell repertoires in COVID-19. The method was immunoSEQ multiplex PCR; TCRdb's version includes in-frame clones alone and lacks a portion of them. The sample lists about 120,000 clones; around 87% were seen once. The material sequenced was peripheral blood. The receptors were sampled from a woman in her sixties or seventies with acute or convalescent COVID-19. Each CDR3 is given with its conserved first and last residue. D genes are given only for firm matches. Clone size appears in some rows only: once, few, many, or a class for an expanded clone.

v_gene	d_gene	j_gene	abundance	CDR3nt	CDR3aa
TRBV19	-	TRBJ1-2	-	TGTGCCAGTAGTACCCCCCAGGCCGACTATGGCTACACCTTC	CASSTPQADYGYTF
TRBV9	TRBD2	TRBJ2-1	-	TGTGCCAGCAGCGTAGATAGCGGGGGGGCCTGGTACAATGAGCAGTTCTTC	CASSVDSGGAWYNEQFF
TRBV30	-	TRBJ1-2	-	TGTGCCTGGAGACTGGACAGCTACTATGGCTACACCTTC	CAWRLDSYYGYTF
TRBV9	TRBD2	TRBJ2-7	-	TGTGCCAGCAGCGTAGATTCGGCGCGGGGGTACGAGCAGTACTTC	CASSVDSARGYEQYF
TRBV5-4	TRBD2	TRBJ2-7	once	TGTGCCAGCAGCGGCGGGGCGCGGGGGGGCGACGAGCAGTACTTC	CASSGGARGGDEQYF
TRBV4-1	TRBD1	TRBJ1-6	-	TGCGCCAGCAGCCAACGGGACAGGGGGCCCTTTACCCTCCACTTT	CASSQRDRGPFTLHF
TRBV28	-	TRBJ2-2	-	TGTGCCAGCAGGGGGCAGGTTATGTCGAACACCGGGGAGCTGTTTTTT	CASRGQVMSNTGELFF
TRBV24-1	-	TRBJ2-3	-	TGTGCCACCAGTGATAACGGGATACACACAGATACGCAGTATTTT	CATSDNGIHTDTQYF
TRBV28	-	TRBJ1-2	-	TGTGCCAGCAGTCCCGCCCAAGGGGCTTATGGCTACACCTTC	CASSPAQGAYGYTF
TRBV11-1	-	TRBJ1-2	-	TGTGCCAGCAGCGTCTCCGGGACATCACTCTTC	CASSVSGTSLF
TRBV19	-	TRBJ2-5	-	TGTGCCAGTAGTATTAGAGGCTTTGGGGAGATTCAAGAGACCCAGTACTTC	CASSIRGFGEIQETQYF
TRBV5-6	-	TRBJ1-1	-	TGTGCCAGCAGCTTGAGAGGGCCGGATCAAGCCACTGAAGCTTTCTTT	CASSLRGPDQATEAFF
TRBV6-5	TRBD1	TRBJ2-7	-	TGTGCCAGCAGTTACTCGGGGACAGGGCGGTACGAGCAGTACTTC	CASSYSGTGRYEQYF
TRBV2	TRBD1	TRBJ2-3	-	TGTGCCAGCAAGGGACAGGGAGTTCCAGATACGCAGTATTTT	CASKGQGVPDTQYF
TRBV29-1	TRBD1	TRBJ1-6	few	TGCAGCGTTCGGGACGCCGGGACAGGCAATTCACCCCTCCACTTT	CSVRDAGTGNSPLHF
TRBV6-4	-	TRBJ1-1	-	TGTGCCAGCAGTGAGGGGCCACAGGGTAGGGCTTTCTTT	CASSEGPQGRAFF
TRBV27	TRBD1	TRBJ1-5	-	TGTGCCAGCAGTTCAGGGACAGGGGGCAACCAGCCCCAGCATTTT	CASSSGTGGNQPQHF
TRBV6-6	-	TRBJ2-3	-	TGTGCCAGCACCCTGTCGGGATCAGATACGCAGTATTTT	CASTLSGSDTQYF
TRBV18	-	TRBJ1-6	-	TGTGCCACCAGATCAGGCCCTGTGCATAATTCACCCCTCCACTTT	CATRSGPVHNSPLHF
TRBV18	-	TRBJ2-3	-	TGTGCCAGCTCACCGGCCGTTATAGATACGCAGTATTTT	CASSPAVIDTQYF
TRBV19	TRBD1	TRBJ1-1	-	TGTGCCAGTAGTAACAGGGGCCTTAACACTGAAGCTTTCTTT	CASSNRGLNTEAFF
TRBV9	TRBD1	TRBJ1-6	-	TGTGCCAGCAGCGTACCGACAGGGGGCATAGTAAATTCACCCCTCCACTTT	CASSVPTGGIVNSPLHF
TRBV4-1	-	TRBJ2-1	once	TGCGCCAGTTCCGGGACATTGAATGAGCAGTTCTTC	CASSGTLNEQFF
TRBV5-1	TRBD2	TRBJ2-3	once	TGCGCCAGCAGCTGGCCCCCGGGACTAGCGGGGGGGCCAGATACGCAGTATTTT	CASSWPPGLAGGPDTQYF
TRBV6-6	TRBD1	TRBJ1-1	-	TGTGCCAGCAGCCTAGTGACAGGGTCTGGAACTGAAGCTTTCTTT	CASSLVTGSGTEAFF
TRBV4-2	TRBD1	TRBJ1-5	-	TGTGCCAGCAGCCCCCTAACAGGGGGTTTGAGCAATCAGCCCCAGCATTTT	CASSPLTGGLSNQPQHF
TRBV4-1	TRBD1	TRBJ2-7	-	TGCGCCAGCAGCACCGACAGGGGTGTTGAGCAGTACTTC	CASSTDRGVEQYF
TRBV10-1	-	TRBJ2-5	-	TGCGCCAGCAGTGAGCAGGGATGGGAGACCCAGTACTTC	CASSEQGWETQYF
TRBV19	TRBD1	TRBJ1-6	-	TGTGCCAGTAGTCCCCGGGACAGACCTAATTCACCCCTCCACTTT	CASSPRDRPNSPLHF
TRBV6-5	-	TRBJ1-1	-	TGTGCCAGCAGTTCGGGGGGTTTTGCTGAAGCTTTCTTT	CASSSGGFAEAFF
TRBV5-1	TRBD1	TRBJ1-2	-	TGCGCCAGCAGCATGGGGACAGGGGGCACTAACTATGGCTACACCTTC	CASSMGTGGTNYGYTF
TRBV18	-	TRBJ2-3	once	TGTGCCAGCTCACCACCGGGCAGCACAGATACGCAGTATTTT	CASSPPGSTDTQYF
TRBV5-1	-	TRBJ1-3	-	TGCGCCAGCAGCGAAGGGACAACCGGAAACACCATATATTTT	CASSEGTTGNTIYF
TRBV11-2	TRBD1	TRBJ2-7	-	TGTGCCAGCAGCTCGACCGGGACAGACTACGAGCAGTACTTC	CASSSTGTDYEQYF
TRBV18	-	TRBJ2-6	-	TGTGCCAGCTCACCATCAGGGTCTGGGGCCAACGTCCTGACTTTC	CASSPSGSGANVLTF
TRBV19	-	TRBJ1-1	-	TGTGCCAGTAGTATCCGGGCCCGAGGGTGGGACACTGAAGCTTTCTTT	CASSIRARGWDTEAFF
TRBV15	-	TRBJ1-6	-	TGTGCCACCAGCAGAGATTTGGCAGGGGCCTCACCCCTCCACTTT	CATSRDLAGASPLHF
TRBV13	-	TRBJ1-1	-	TGTGCCAGCAGCTTATATGGCTTCGGGACTGAAGCTTTCTTT	CASSLYGFGTEAFF
TRBV7-3	TRBD1	TRBJ1-2	-	TGTGCCAGCAGCTTAAACCCTACAGGGGGCCATGGCTACACCTTC	CASSLNPTGGHGYTF
TRBV7-2	-	TRBJ1-3	-	TGTGCCAGCACCACACAGGTTTTTGGAAACACCATATATTTT	CASTTQVFGNTIYF
TRBV9	-	TRBJ2-7	-	TGTGCCAGGGCGCTCAGGCGGGGCGAGCAGTACTTC	CARALRRGEQYF
TRBV13	TRBD2	TRBJ2-3	-	TGTGCCAGCAGCTATATGACTAGCGGGAGCACAGATACGCAGTATTTT	CASSYMTSGSTDTQYF
TRBV18	TRBD1	TRBJ1-2	-	TGTGCCAGCTCACCCACAGGGGTACGAGATGGCTACACCTTC	CASSPTGVRDGYTF
TRBV9	-	TRBJ1-5	-	TGTGCCAGCAGCCGTACGGTTAATAGCAATCAGCCCCAGCATTTT	CASSRTVNSNQPQHF
TRBV21-1	-	TRBJ2-1	-	TGTGCCAGCAGCACCCATCACTCGGACAGGGGGGGTAGTGAGCAGTTCTTC	CASSTHHSDRGGSEQFF
TRBV10-3	TRBD2	TRBJ2-3	-	TGTGCCATCAGTACCCTAGCGGGGGTCACAGATACGCAGTATTTT	CAISTLAGVTDTQYF
TRBV27	-	TRBJ2-7	few	TGTGCCAGCAGTTTGCTTACAGGGAACTCCTACGAGCAGTACTTC	CASSLLTGNSYEQYF
TRBV19	-	TRBJ1-2	-	TGTGCCAGTAAAGAGACGACGACAGCTAACTATGGCTACACCTTC	CASKETTTANYGYTF
TRBV15	-	TRBJ2-7	-	TGTGCCACCAGCAGGGACATTACCTACGAGCAGTACTTC	CATSRDITYEQYF
TRBV28	TRBD1	TRBJ1-4	-	TGTGCCAGCAGTTCCGCCGGGACAGGGGGCGAAAAACTGTTTTTT	CASSSAGTGGEKLFF
TRBV5-1	-	TRBJ1-5	-	TGCGCCAGCAGCTTGGGACAGGCTCTCGATCAGCCCCAGCATTTT	CASSLGQALDQPQHF
TRBV3-1/TRBV3-2	TRBD1	TRBJ1-5	-	TGTGCCAGCAGCCAAGGACCAGGGGGCTTAGCTCAGCCCCAGCATTTT	CASSQGPGGLAQPQHF
TRBV4-1	-	TRBJ2-2	-	TGCGCCAGCAGCCAATTCAATCACACCGGGGAGCTGTTTTTT	CASSQFNHTGELFF
TRBV6-5	-	TRBJ1-1	-	TGTGCCAGCACCTTAAGTGGGGGGGAAGCTTTCTTT	CASTLSGGEAFF
TRBV10-3	TRBD1	TRBJ1-6	-	TGTGCCATCAGCTCCGGGACAGGGAATTCACCCCTCCACTTT	CAISSGTGNSPLHF
TRBV30	-	TRBJ1-5	-	TGTGCCTGGAGTATGGGCGGGGGTAATCAGCCCCAGCATTTT	CAWSMGGGNQPQHF
TRBV30	TRBD2	TRBJ2-2	-	TGTGCGCTGGAGGGCCTAGCGGGAAGGAACACCGGGGAGCTGTTTTTT	CALEGLAGRNTGELFF
TRBV3-1/TRBV3-2	TRBD1	TRBJ1-2	once	TGTGCCAGCAGCCAGGGCACAGGGGACGGCTACACCTTC	CASSQGTGDGYTF
TRBV10-2	-	TRBJ2-7	-	TGCGCCAGCGAGCCGTCCTTCTCCTACGAGCAGTACTTC	CASEPSFSYEQYF